The 6 T cell receptor beta chains below were found in one sample sequenced in a study of T cells after yellow fever vaccination. TCRdb reanalysed the 5' RACE reads using MiXCR and keeps one entry per CDR3 protein. The profile covers 500,000 to 650,000 distinct CDR3 sequences, with around a sixth appearing a single time and 15% to 20% taken by the ten largest. Specimen: PBMCs, collected about 5 days after the first yellow fever vaccination. These receptors were collected from a man younger than 35 who received the YFV17D yellow fever vaccine.

A single count supports this clonotype. This sequence joins TRBV24-1 and TRBJ2-3; D ambiguous. The CDR3 has 13 amino acids. Germline CDR1 is KGHDR and CDR2 is SFDVKD. V lost 4 bases, J lost 3 bases, and 7 bases lay in between. As DNA, the CDR3 is TGTGCCACCAGTGAAGGGTGGACAGATACGCAGTATTTT. Translating gives CATSEGWTDTQYF.

In DNA form, the CDR3 reads TGTGCCAGCAGCTTAGTAACGGCAACTGGAAACACCATATATTTT. Translated, it gives CASSLVTATGNTIYF. V gene TRBV7-9 combines with J gene TRBJ1-3; D ambiguous. V dropped 1 base and J dropped 2 bases, with 9 bases sitting between them. This CDR3 is built from 15 residues. Germline CDR1 is SEHNR and CDR2 is FQNEAQ (reference sequence).

This chain links TRBV18 with TRBJ2-7; D call uncertain. The CDR3 length is 11 residues. Germline CDR1 reads KGHSH; CDR2 reads LQKENI. V gave up 5 bases and J gave up 7 bases, with 9 bases separating them. For the CDR3, the DNA is TGTGCCAGCTCAGCCCCGACAGAGCAGTACTTC. It is translated as CASSAPTEQYF.

The J gene is TRBJ2-7, the V gene TRBV18, with 9 bases matching TRBD2. The CDR3 totals 16 residues. Trimming at V came to 3 bases and at J to 4 bases, leaving 10 bases not matched to a gene. Germline V lookup: CDR1 KGHSH, CDR2 LQKENI. Here the CDR3 reads CASSPRMAGGPYEQYF. The DNA of the CDR3 is TGTGCCAGCTCACCGCGAATGGCGGGGGGGCCGTACGAGCAGTACTTC.

This clonotype appeared a few times. The chain is built from TRBV6-1 and TRBJ2-3; 9 bases are a match to TRBD2. The length of the CDR3 is 16 residues. The germline gives CDR1 MNHNS, CDR2 SASEGT. V lost 4 bases, J lost 4 bases, and 9 bases stayed unmatched. The CDR3, as DNA: TGTGCCAGCAGTGTAGGCGGGGGGGGGCAATCAGATACGCAGTATTTT. Translation: CASSVGGGGQSDTQYF.

In this sample, this clonotype turned up a few times. The V gene is TRBV4-1, the J gene TRBJ2-1; 7 positions agree with TRBD2. The CDR3 spans 20 residues. The germline V gene has CDR1 MGHRA and CDR2 YSYEKL. With V trimmed by 4 bases and J by 5 bases, 23 bases remained unmatched. CDR3 sequence (DNA): TGCGCCAGCAGCCCTCACCTCAGCTGGCTAGCGGACGCCGGAGACAATGAGCAGTTCTTC. It yields the protein CASSPHLSWLADAGDNEQFF.